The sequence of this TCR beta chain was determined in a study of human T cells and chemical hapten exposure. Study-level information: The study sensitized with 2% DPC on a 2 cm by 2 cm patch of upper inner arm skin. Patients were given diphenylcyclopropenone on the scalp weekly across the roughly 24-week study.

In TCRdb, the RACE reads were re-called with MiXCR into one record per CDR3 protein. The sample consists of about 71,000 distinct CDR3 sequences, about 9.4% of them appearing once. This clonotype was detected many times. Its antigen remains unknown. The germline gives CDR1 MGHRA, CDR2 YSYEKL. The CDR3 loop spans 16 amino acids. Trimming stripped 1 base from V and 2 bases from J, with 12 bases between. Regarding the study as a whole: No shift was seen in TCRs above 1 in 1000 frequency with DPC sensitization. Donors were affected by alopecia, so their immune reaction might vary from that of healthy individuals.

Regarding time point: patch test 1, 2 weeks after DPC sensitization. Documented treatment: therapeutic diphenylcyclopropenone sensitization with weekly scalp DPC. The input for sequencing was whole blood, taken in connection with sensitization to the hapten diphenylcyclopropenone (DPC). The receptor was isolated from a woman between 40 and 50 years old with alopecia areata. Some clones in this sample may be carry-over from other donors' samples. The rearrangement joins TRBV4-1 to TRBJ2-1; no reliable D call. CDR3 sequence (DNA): TGCGCCAGCAGCCAAGTGGGATCCAGCGCCTACAATGAGCAGTTCTTC. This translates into CASSQVGSSAYNEQFF.